Below are 30 T cell receptor beta chains sequenced from a single sample in a study of breast tumors, draining lymph nodes, adjacent tissues (dated by TCRdb to about 2016). Libraries were made using multiplex PCR. The listed sequencing device is Illumina HiSeq 2000. Clones were called with MiXCR by TCRdb after fastp trimmed the public reads at Q25, and only in-frame beta chains were retained. CDR3 protein duplicates are merged, each entry listing the most common genes and DNA. The sample table shows nearly 110,000 distinct CDR3 sequences, and around 30% are seen once. Together, the top ten hold around 5.9% of the sample. Lymph node samples were obtained from the axillary draining lymph nodes of breast cancer patients. The sequenced sample was axillary lymph node tissue. Receptors originate from a female donor with breast cancer. Some clones in this sample may be carry-over from other donors' samples.

In its sample, this clonotype was seen many times. The CDR3 region is CATTRGPLGYGYTF. The CDR3 DNA sequence: TGTGCCACCACCAGGGGCCCACTTGGCTATGGCTACACCTTC. This chain links TRBV28 with TRBJ1-2; possible D gene TRBD1, 6 bases. V was clipped by 10 bases and J by 4 bases, with 19 bases between them. The V gene's germline CDR1 is MDHEN and CDR2 SYDVKM. This CDR3 has 14 residues.

About this clonotype itself: A read error is possible here, since a much larger clone lies one base away. J is TRBJ2-1 and V is TRBV13; weak D call: TRBD2 (6 bases). The V gene lost 2 bases and the J gene lost 4 bases, with 18 bases spanning the gap. The CDR3 has 17 residues. Germline V CDR1 and CDR2: PRHDT, FYEKMQ (reference sequence). The CDR3 DNA follows: TGTGCCAGCAGCTTACAAGGGCAGGGAGGATCATACAATGAGCAGTTCTTC. Translation: CASSLQGQGGSYNEQFF. Using reference TRBV13 and TRBJ2-1 for the parts outside the CDR3, the full variable domain is AAGVIQSPRHLIKEKRETATLKCYPIPRHDTVYWYQQGPGQDPQFLISFYEKMQSDKGSIPDRFSAQQFSDYHSELNMSSLELGDSALYFCASSLQGQGGSYNEQFFGPGTRLTVL.

This clonotype has at least ten counts. The rearrangement uses TRBV5-1 and TRBJ2-2; no firm D call. The CDR3 has 14 residues. The V gene's germline CDR1 is SGHRS and CDR2 YFSETQ. Trimming took off 6 bases at V and 2 bases at J, with 11 bases between the two ends. The CDR3 sequence: CASMVDGNTGELFF. CDR3 nucleotide sequence: TGCGCCAGCATGGTGGACGGTAACACCGGGGAGCTGTTTTTT.

This clonotype was observed many times. The chain has TRBV7-2 and TRBJ2-2; TRBD1 aligns across 11 bases. This CDR3 comprises 16 residues. Germline V gives CDR1 SGHTA, CDR2 FQGNSA. V shed 4 bases, J shed 3 bases, and the junction held 4 bases outside the gene matches. The CDR3 DNA reads TGTGCCAGCAGCTCCTGGACAGGGGGCTACACCGGGGAGCTGTTTTTT. This encodes CASSSWTGGYTGELFF. Filled out from reference TRBV7-2 and TRBJ2-2, the complete variable domain reads GAGVSQSPSNKVTEKGKDVELRCDPISGHTALYWYRQSLGQGLEFLIYFQGNSAPDKSGLPSDRFSAERTGGSVSTLTIQRTQQEDSAVYLCASSSWTGGYTGELFFGEGSRLTVL.

DNA of the CDR3: TGTGCCAGTAGTCGGACAGGGGGAGCGAACACTGAAGCTTTCTTT. It is translated as CASSRTGGANTEAFF. The J gene is TRBJ1-1, the V gene TRBV19; 10 nucleotides line up with TRBD1. The ends lost 5 bases at V and 1 base at J; junction bases unmatched: 4. Looked up from germline, CDR1 is LNHDA and CDR2 is SQIVND (reference sequence). This CDR3 region has 15 residues.

This clonotype was counted ten times or more. A much larger clone differs by one base, so this may be a read error. In this CDR3 the conserved last residue, phenylalanine or tryptophan, is missing, so a read error is likely. The V call is TRBV9, the J call TRBJ2-7, with 7 bases matching TRBD1. The length of the CDR3 is 13 residues. The germline gives CDR1 SGDLS, CDR2 YYNGEE. Trimming removed 3 bases from V and 2 bases from J; junction bases left unmatched: 2. The CDR3 region is CASSAGTAYEQYS. The CDR3 nucleotides are TGTGCCAGCAGCGCCGGGACAGCCTACGAGCAGTACTCC.

At least ten counts were recorded for this clonotype. The chain recombines TRBV12-3 or TRBV12-4 with TRBJ1-5; D gene unclear. This CDR3 contains 15 residues. V shed 3 bases and J shed 2 bases, with 11 bases lying between them. The CDR3 DNA is TGTGCCAGCAGTTTTCGTCCTGAGGGCAATCAGCCCCAGCATTTT. Encoded protein: CASSFRPEGNQPQHF.

As to this clonotype: The CDR3 carries no conserved terminal phenylalanine or tryptophan, so it likely arises from a read error. V and J are TRBV12-3 or TRBV12-4 and TRBJ1-2; 7 nucleotides match TRBD1. This CDR3 comprises 14 residues. In nucleotides, the CDR3 is TGTGCCGGCAGTTTGCCAGGACAGGTCTATGGCTACACCCTC. Its protein is CAGSLPGQVYGYTL.

This clonotype has ten or more counts. The chain joins TRBV9 to TRBJ2-1, with TRBD1 matching 9 bases. This CDR3 contains 17 residues. V lost 0 bases and J lost 3; bases outside the gene matches: 7. Germline V gene sequence: CDR1 SGDLS, CDR2 YYNGEE. CDR3: CASSVATGTGHYNEQFF. Written as DNA, the CDR3 is TGTGCCAGCAGCGTAGCTACAGGGACAGGGCACTACAATGAGCAGTTCTTC.

The chain uses TRBV7-9 and TRBJ2-5; D may match TRBD1 or TRBD2 (5 bases each). V gave up 11 bases and J gave up 5 bases, with 24 bases separating them. The CDR3 contains 15 residues. In germline, CDR1 is SEHNR, CDR2 FQNEAQ (reference sequence). CDR3 in amino acids: CAGAPGQGAWETQYF. Written as DNA, the CDR3 is TGTGCCGGGGCCCCGGGGCAGGGTGCATGGGAGACCCAGTACTTC.

This clonotype was counted at least ten times. This chain joins TRBV5-1 and TRBJ2-5; D gene ambiguous. Germline V CDR1 and CDR2: SGHRS, YFSETQ. Deletions cut 2 bases from V and 1 base from J, with 9 bases between. The length of the CDR3 is 14 residues. The CDR3 region is CASSFLRSQETQYF. The CDR3 bases are TGCGCCAGCAGCTTTTTACGGAGCCAAGAGACCCAGTACTTC.

The chain recombines TRBV12-3 or TRBV12-4 with TRBJ2-3; D ambiguous. Near its end, the DNA agrees better with TRBJ1-5, so the J call may be wrong. The length of the CDR3 is 12 residues. CDR3 DNA: TGTGCCAGCAGTCCCAATATAGATACGCAGCATTTT. Protein product: CASSPNIDTQHF.

This clonotype was recorded at least ten times. This chain connects TRBV19 to TRBJ2-7; 9 bases map to TRBD1. The germline gives CDR1 LNHDA, CDR2 SQIVND (reference sequence). After removal of 7 bases from V and 5 bases from J, the junction contained 6 bases not matched to a gene. The CDR3 consists of 13 residues. The CDR3 here is CASNQDRGHEQYF. The CDR3 nucleotides are TGTGCCAGTAACCAGGACAGGGGTCACGAGCAGTACTTC.

Only a few counts were recorded for this clonotype. This clone may be a read error of a much larger clone one base away. The rearrangement joins TRBV4-1 to TRBJ2-5; tentatively, D is TRBD2 (5 bases). Germline V gene data show CDR1 as MGHRA and CDR2 as YSYEKL. This CDR3 comprises 16 residues. The CDR3 reads CPSSQGPGKNRETQYF. The CDR3 DNA sequence: TGCCCCAGCAGCCAAGGGCCGGGGAAGAACCGAGAGACCCAGTACTTC.

V is TRBV7-9 and J is TRBJ2-7; 8 nucleotides line up with TRBD1. CDR1 SEHNR and CDR2 FQNEAQ come from the germline V gene (reference sequence). V lost 3 bases, J lost 0 bases, and 4 bases stayed unmatched. This CDR3 contains 15 residues. The CDR3 spells CASSFRQGSSYEQYF. As DNA, the CDR3 is TGTGCCAGCAGCTTTAGACAGGGGAGCTCCTACGAGCAGTACTTC. The whole variable domain, filled in from reference TRBV7-9 and TRBJ2-7, reads DTGVSQNPRHKITKRGQNVTFRCDPISEHNRLYWYRQTLGQGPEFLTYFQNEAQLEKSRLLSDRFSAERPKGSFSTLEIQRTEQGDSAMYLCASSFRQGSSYEQYFGPGTRLTVT.

This clonotype was detected many times. At one of its ends the junction is not consistent with the germline gene, which may arise from a read error. This chain uses TRBV12-3 or TRBV12-4 with TRBJ1-6, with a weak D call TRBD1 (6 bases). This CDR3 region has 11 residues. The CDR3 protein is CASSSGGPLHF. The CDR3 nucleotides read TGCGCCAGCAGTTCGGGGGGGCCTCTCCACTTT.

This clonotype was counted only a few times. One junction end does not reproduce the germline sequence, and a read error may be involved. The J gene is TRBJ2-7, the V gene TRBV24-1; possibly TRBD1 for D (6 bases). Germline-derived CDR1 and CDR2 are KGHDR and SFDVKD. This CDR3 region has 13 residues. The DNA of the CDR3 is TGTGCCACCAGTAGGACAGAGGGGTACGTGCAGTACTTC. It yields the protein CATSRTEGYVQYF.

Turning to this clonotype: One end of the junction varies from germline; a read error may be responsible. The V call is TRBV20-1, the J call TRBJ1-6; 9 bases fit TRBD1. CDR3 length: 16 residues. The V gene's germline CDR1 is DFQATT and CDR2 SNEGSKA (reference sequence). CDR3: CSARSGQGITDSPLRF. The CDR3 DNA sequence: TGCAGTGCTAGATCGGGACAGGGAATTACGGATTCACCCCTCCGCTTT.

With regard to this clonotype: Since the CDR3 does not end with the conserved phenylalanine or tryptophan, this likely comes from a read error. The DNA is omitted, as the CDR3 cannot be located on it reliably, and the CDR3 follows TCRdb's listing. The chain has TRBV5-1 and TRBJ1-6. The CDR3 is 10 amino acids long, termini counted. CDR1 is SGHRS and CDR2 is YFSETQ in the germline V gene. The CDR3 loop reads CASSPPGSGP.

On this clonotype: A junction boundary mismatches the germline segment, possibly from a read error. V is TRBV7-8 and J is TRBJ2-3; tentatively, D is TRBD1 or TRBD2 (5 bases each). CDR1 SGHVS and CDR2 FQNEAQ come from the germline V gene. CDR3 length: 17 amino acids. Here the CDR3 reads CASSQPLAGSSTDTQYF. The CDR3 bases are TGCGCCAGCAGCCAACCGCTAGCAGGGTCTAGCACAGATACGCAGTATTTT.

This clonotype was picked up one time. The genes are TRBV7-9 and TRBJ2-5; D uncertain. CDR1 is SEHNR and CDR2 is FQNEAQ in the germline V gene (reference sequence). V was pared by 3 bases and J by 2 bases, with 10 bases between. CDR3 length: 14 amino acids. CDR3 DNA sequence: TGTGCCAGCAGCTTCAGGCAGGAACAAGAGACCCAGTACTTC. Its translation is CASSFRQEQETQYF.

This clonotype showed up many times. The chain employs TRBV7-9 and TRBJ1-1; perhaps TRBD1 as D (5 bases). V lost 1 base and J 3 bases, leaving 6 bases between the germline ends. The CDR3 spans 13 residues. The germline gives CDR1 SEHNR, CDR2 FQNEAQ (reference sequence). The CDR3 region is CASSLGGDTEAFF. The CDR3 region has the DNA TGTGCCAGCAGCTTAGGGGGGGACACTGAAGCTTTCTTT. Based on the CDR3 plus reference TRBV7-9 and TRBJ1-1, the full variable domain is DTGVSQNPRHKITKRGQNVTFRCDPISEHNRLYWYRQTLGQGPEFLTYFQNEAQLEKSRLLSDRFSAERPKGSFSTLEIQRTEQGDSAMYLCASSLGGDTEAFFGQGTRLTVV.

This clonotype was seen at least ten times. The CDR3 is CASSPGFLGYQPQHF. The CDR3 DNA reads as TGCGCCAGCAGCCCCGGATTCCTGGGGTATCAGCCCCAGCATTTT. The chain links TRBV4-1 to TRBJ1-5; D is undetermined. V dropped 4 bases and J dropped 5 bases, with 15 bases sitting between them. The CDR3 runs to 15 residues. The germline gives CDR1 MGHRA, CDR2 YSYEKL.

This clonotype has ten or more counts. A clone one base away is much larger, so this may be a read error. The rearrangement uses TRBV20-1 and TRBJ2-5, with 7 positions matching TRBD2. The germline V gene has CDR1 DFQATT and CDR2 SNEGSKA (reference sequence). The CDR3 is 15 residues long. The J segment lost 7 bases and the V segment lost 5 bases, leaving 16 bases of the junction unmatched. CDR3 protein: CSALVPAGVAGTQYF. The CDR3, as DNA: TGCAGTGCTTTGGTTCCGGCGGGAGTGGCAGGGACCCAGTACTTC.

About this clonotype: Being one base from a much bigger clone, this may be a read error. This rearrangement joins TRBV6-2 or TRBV6-3 to TRBJ2-1, with TRBD2 matching 7 bases. Germline values: CDR1 MNHEY, CDR2 SVGEGT. The length of the CDR3 is 16 residues. The chain's CDR3 is CASKGLGEGLGNVQFF. CDR3 coding DNA: TGTGCCAGCAAAGGTTTGGGGGAGGGCCTTGGTAATGTGCAGTTCTTC.

This clonotype was seen at least ten times. CDR3 residues: CATQFLGARGPDTQYF. For the CDR3, the DNA is TGTGCCACCCAGTTTTTGGGAGCGCGGGGCCCAGATACGCAGTATTTT. V usage is TRBV27 and J usage is TRBJ2-3; D is possibly TRBD2 (6 bases). Germline loops: CDR1 MNHEY, CDR2 SMNVEV (reference sequence). Trimming took off 10 bases at V and 4 bases at J, with 24 bases between the two ends. This CDR3 has 16 residues.

This clonotype was observed many times. V gene TRBV5-4 combines with J gene TRBJ1-4; D is undetermined. The CDR3 spans 14 residues. Looked up from germline, CDR1 is SGHNT and CDR2 is YYREEE (reference sequence). V was pared by 2 bases and J by 3 bases, with 8 bases between. The chain's CDR3 is CASSFDGANEKLFF. The DNA for the CDR3 is TGTGCCAGCAGCTTTGACGGAGCTAATGAAAAACTGTTTTTT.

This clonotype occurred many times. The chain recombines TRBV15 with TRBJ1-2; D call uncertain. The V gene lost 6 bases and the J gene lost 6 bases, with 20 bases spanning the gap. This CDR3 has 15 amino acids. Germline lookup yields CDR1 LNHNV and CDR2 YYDKDF (reference sequence). The CDR3 DNA is TGTGCCACCAGTCGTCCCGGGGTTGTCGTCCATGGCTACACCTTC. Its translation is CATSRPGVVVHGYTF.

There are many counts of this clonotype. The gene calls are TRBV20-1 and TRBJ1-2; 8 bases agree with TRBD1. CDR3 length: 15 amino acids. Germline V CDR1 and CDR2: DFQATT, SNEGSKA (reference sequence). The trim removed 1 base at V and 2 bases at J, leaving 6 bases unmatched. This CDR3 reads CSARALQGANYGYTF. CDR3 nucleotides: TGCAGTGCTAGAGCCCTCCAGGGGGCGAACTATGGCTACACCTTC.

As to this clonotype: At one end the junction does not follow the germline gene, possibly because of a read error. The chain recombines TRBV7-9 with TRBJ1-1; D unclear. CDR1 and CDR2 (germline): SEHNR, FQNEAQ (reference sequence). The CDR3 length is 13 residues. The CDR3 DNA reads as TGTGCCAGCGGCTTAACATTGAACACTGAAGCTTTCTTT. Amino acids: CASGLTLNTEAFF.